Described below is a single T cell receptor beta chain sequence and its context. TCR beta CDR3 region amplification was performed from RNA transcripts. First-round RT-PCR targeting the TCR CDR3 was performed with the HTBI primer set. TCRdb re-derived calls from the multiplex PCR reads in MiXCR, one entry per CDR3 protein. The table lists fewer than 400,000 distinct CDR3 sequences, 15% to 17% of them singletons. The trim removed 4 bases at V and 2 bases at J, leaving 7 bases unmatched. Germline CDR1 and CDR2: SGHRS and YFSETQ. The CDR3 totals 17 residues. This record comes from a study of T cells in Graves' hyperthyroidism and ophthalmopathy.

This receptor was taken from a woman younger than 30 with Graves' hyperthyroidism that later progressed to Graves' ophthalmopathy. V usage is TRBV5-1 and J usage is TRBJ2-2, with 11 bases lining up with TRBD1. Source material: blood. Here the CDR3 DNA reads TGCGCCAGCAGCAGGACAGGGGGCGGTGGTAACACCGGGGAGCTGTTTTTT. This gives the protein CASSRTGGGGNTGELFF.